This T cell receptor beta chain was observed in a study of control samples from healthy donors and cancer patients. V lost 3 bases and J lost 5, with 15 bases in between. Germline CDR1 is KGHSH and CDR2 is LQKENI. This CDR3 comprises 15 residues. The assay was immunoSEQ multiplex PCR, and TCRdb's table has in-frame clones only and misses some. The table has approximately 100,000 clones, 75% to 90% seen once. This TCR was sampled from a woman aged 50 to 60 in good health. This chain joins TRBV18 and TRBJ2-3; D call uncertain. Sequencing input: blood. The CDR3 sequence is CASSPALGIRDTQYF. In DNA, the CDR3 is TGTGCCAGCTCACCGGCTTTGGGGATTCGAGATACGCAGTATTTT.